This TCR beta chain was found in a study of cytomegalovirus exposure and HLA in healthy donors. V was clipped by 4 bases and J by 0 bases; unmatched bases: 8. The CDR3 consists of 16 residues. Per germline, CDR1 SGHDT and CDR2 YYEEEE. Study-level findings and limits: Some V segments (TRBV6-2 and TRBV6-3 among them) were excluded as indistinguishable. Sequencing probably produced one cluster of sequence variants that were highly shared. Analysis was performed later, and it showed HLA-associated TCR beta chains to be more clonally expanded than equally common others.

Researchers ran the PCR with 60 Vbeta and 13 Jbeta primers. Assay: immunoSEQ multiplex PCR; the TCRdb copy retains only in-frame clones and omits some. The profile shows under 300,000 clones, about nine tenths of them singletons. A remark on this clone: Antigen unknown.

Sequenced input: PBMCs. This clonotype originated in a middle-aged man in good health and CMV-seropositive. The rearrangement uses TRBV5-6 and TRBJ2-7, with TRBD1 matching over 9 bases. The CDR3 sequence: CASSPGTGIHSYEQYF. CDR3 DNA sequence: TGTGCCAGCAGCCCCGGGACAGGGATACACTCCTACGAGCAGTACTTC.